A selection of T cell receptor beta chains follows, all from one sample in a study of chemoradiotherapy in HPV16-positive cancers. Sequencing was performed with immunoSEQ multiplex PCR; in TCRdb, only in-frame clones are kept and a portion is missing. The sample lists 9,500 to 12,000 clones, 70% to 80% occurring once. Sampling was conducted from a patient who underwent chemoradiotherapy. Source of these receptors: a human donor with HPV-associated anogenital cancer. Each CDR3 is given with its conserved first and last residue. The D gene is left open where the match is weak. Clone size is stated in some rows and not others, as once, few, many or a class when expanded.

d_call: -; j_call: TRBJ1-1; clone_size: -; v_call: TRBV5-4; cdr3_nt: TGTGCCAGCAGCTTGGGCGGGTCGAGGGGCCTATTTAACACTGAAGCTTTCTTT; cdr3_aa: CASSLGGSRGLFNTEAFF
d_call: -; j_call: TRBJ2-3; clone_size: -; v_call: TRBV6-4; cdr3_nt: TGTGCCAGCAGTGACGGCATGGAGGCAGATACGCAGTATTTT; cdr3_aa: CASSDGMEADTQYF
d_call: -; j_call: TRBJ1-2; clone_size: -; v_call: TRBV6-5; cdr3_nt: TGTGCCAGCCAGTCCCGGGGTGGGGTCGGGGGCTACACCTTC; cdr3_aa: CASQSRGGVGGYTF
d_call: -; j_call: TRBJ1-2; clone_size: -; v_call: TRBV5-6; cdr3_nt: TGTGCCAGCAGCTTAGCCACCTGGGGTGGCTACACCTTC; cdr3_aa: CASSLATWGGYTF
d_call: -; j_call: TRBJ2-7; clone_size: -; v_call: TRBV29-1; cdr3_nt: TGCAGCGTTGGGGCGGGCTCCTTCTACGAGCAGTACTTC; cdr3_aa: CSVGAGSFYEQYF
d_call: TRBD1; j_call: TRBJ2-1; clone_size: -; v_call: TRBV15; cdr3_nt: TGTGCCACCAGCAGAGACCCCCCGGGACAGGGTGTCGATGAGCAGTTCTTC; cdr3_aa: CATSRDPPGQGVDEQFF
d_call: -; j_call: TRBJ1-1; clone_size: -; v_call: TRBV27; cdr3_nt: TGTGCCAGCAGTTTGTTAGTGGGCACTGAAGCTTTCTTT; cdr3_aa: CASSLLVGTEAFF
d_call: -; j_call: TRBJ2-7; clone_size: -; v_call: TRBV2; cdr3_nt: TGTGCCAGCAGTGTCCGCAGGGAGGACGAGCAGTACTTC; cdr3_aa: CASSVRREDEQYF
d_call: TRBD1; j_call: TRBJ1-3; clone_size: -; v_call: TRBV19; cdr3_nt: TGTGCCAGTAGTAGGGGACAGGGTGGAAACACCATATATTTT; cdr3_aa: CASSRGQGGNTIYF
d_call: -; j_call: TRBJ2-1; clone_size: -; v_call: TRBV7-3; cdr3_nt: TGTGCCAGCAGCTTATCGACAGGCTCCTACAATGAGCAGTTCTTC; cdr3_aa: CASSLSTGSYNEQFF
d_call: -; j_call: TRBJ1-1; clone_size: -; v_call: TRBV5-1; cdr3_nt: TGCGCCAGCAGCTTGGCCGTGGGGACTAACACTGAAGCTTTCTTT; cdr3_aa: CASSLAVGTNTEAFF
d_call: -; j_call: TRBJ2-3; clone_size: -; v_call: TRBV11-3; cdr3_nt: TGTGCCAGCAGCTTATCAGACTACGCTGCCGATCGGGGCACAGATACGCAGTATTTT; cdr3_aa: CASSLSDYAADRGTDTQYF
d_call: -; j_call: TRBJ1-1; clone_size: once; v_call: TRBV10-3; cdr3_nt: TGTGCCGGACCGGGACCGCGAACCCAAGCTTTCTTT; cdr3_aa: CAGPGPRTQAFF
d_call: -; j_call: TRBJ2-5; clone_size: -; v_call: TRBV30; cdr3_nt: TGTGCCTGGAGTGTACTGAGAGGAAGAGAGACCCAGTACTTC; cdr3_aa: CAWSVLRGRETQYF
d_call: -; j_call: TRBJ1-2; clone_size: -; v_call: TRBV7-9; cdr3_nt: TGTGCCAGCAGCTCCGCCGGGACACGCAACTATGGCTACACCTTC; cdr3_aa: CASSSAGTRNYGYTF
d_call: -; j_call: TRBJ1-1; clone_size: -; v_call: TRBV6-5; cdr3_nt: TGTGCCAGCAGGAAGGACAGGAACACTGAAGCTTTCTTT; cdr3_aa: CASRKDRNTEAFF
d_call: -; j_call: TRBJ2-7; clone_size: -; v_call: TRBV5-1; cdr3_nt: TGCGCCAGCAGCTTGGTTGGCAGGACATTGCAGTACTTC; cdr3_aa: CASSLVGRTLQYF
d_call: -; j_call: TRBJ2-5; clone_size: -; v_call: TRBV6-4; cdr3_nt: TGTGCCAGCAGTTACATCGTGGGAGAGACCCAGTACTTC; cdr3_aa: CASSYIVGETQYF
d_call: -; j_call: TRBJ1-1; clone_size: -; v_call: TRBV7-7; cdr3_nt: TGTGCTAGCAGCTTAGAACAGAACACTGAAGCTTTCTTT; cdr3_aa: CASSLEQNTEAFF
d_call: -; j_call: TRBJ1-3; clone_size: -; v_call: TRBV6-5; cdr3_nt: TGTGCCAGCAGTTACGGAGGGAGGGGAAACACCATATATTTT; cdr3_aa: CASSYGGRGNTIYF
d_call: TRBD2; j_call: TRBJ2-5; clone_size: -; v_call: TRBV7-6; cdr3_nt: TGTGCCAGCAGCTTAGTTGGGGGGAGGGCGGGAGTCGAGACCCAGTACTTC; cdr3_aa: CASSLVGGRAGVETQYF
d_call: TRBD2; j_call: TRBJ2-1; clone_size: -; v_call: TRBV7-2; cdr3_nt: TGTGCCAGCAGCCCCCGGACTAGCGACTACAATGAGCAGTTCTTC; cdr3_aa: CASSPRTSDYNEQFF
d_call: -; j_call: TRBJ1-2; clone_size: few; v_call: TRBV15; cdr3_nt: TGTGCCATCGGCCGGACGGATAAGGAACCTGGCTACACCTTC; cdr3_aa: CAIGRTDKEPGYTF
d_call: TRBD2; j_call: TRBJ2-5; clone_size: -; v_call: TRBV9; cdr3_nt: TGTGCCAGCAGCGTAGGGACTAGCGGTCTCCAAGAGACCCAGTACTTC; cdr3_aa: CASSVGTSGLQETQYF
d_call: -; j_call: TRBJ1-5; clone_size: -; v_call: TRBV7-6; cdr3_nt: TGTGCCAGCAGCTTGGCCACTTTTGGGGAGGGCCATCAGCCCCAGCATTTT; cdr3_aa: CASSLATFGEGHQPQHF
d_call: -; j_call: TRBJ2-7; clone_size: -; v_call: TRBV30; cdr3_nt: TGTGCCTGGAGTACCAGACTAGGGTTGTACTTC; cdr3_aa: CAWSTRLGLYF
d_call: TRBD1; j_call: TRBJ2-7; clone_size: -; v_call: TRBV5-1; cdr3_nt: TGCGCCAGCACCTCGGGGACAGGGAGTCCGCAGATATACGAGCAGTACTTC; cdr3_aa: CASTSGTGSPQIYEQYF
d_call: -; j_call: TRBJ2-2; clone_size: -; v_call: TRBV5-1; cdr3_nt: TGCGCCAGCAGCTTTTGGACATCTGGGGTTGGAGGAACCGGGGAGCTGTTTTTT; cdr3_aa: CASSFWTSGVGGTGELFF
d_call: -; j_call: TRBJ1-1; clone_size: few; v_call: TRBV20-1; cdr3_nt: TGCAGTGCTAGAGGCGGGACTGAAGCTTTCTTT; cdr3_aa: CSARGGTEAFF
d_call: TRBD2; j_call: TRBJ2-1; clone_size: -; v_call: TRBV6-4; cdr3_nt: TGTGCCAGCAGTGGACTAGCGGGCGACAATGAGCAGTTCTTC; cdr3_aa: CASSGLAGDNEQFF